This T cell receptor beta chain was captured by sequencing in a study of cytotoxic CD8 clonotypes in ibrutinib-treated CLL. Study outcomes and limitations: Clonality went up at ibrutinib response and then declined back toward baseline at progression.

Concerning this clone: Its antigen is not identified.

The ends were cut back, 7 bases at V and 8 bases at J, with 20 bases in the middle. CDR1 is MNHEY, CDR2 SVGAGI, per germline. The CDR3 has 14 residues. Here immunoSEQ multiplex PCR was the method, and the copy in TCRdb shows in-frame clones only, minus some. The table records about 17,000 clones, approximately 82% of them present only once. The material sequenced was PBMCs, taken before ibrutinib treatment. This clonotype was obtained from a human donor with chronic lymphocytic leukemia. V and J are TRBV6-5 and TRBJ1-2; a possible D gene is TRBD1 (5 bases). The CDR3 DNA follows: TGTGCCAGCAAACCGGGCCAGGGAGGGTTCGGCTACACCTTC. Amino acid sequence: CASKPGQGGFGYTF.